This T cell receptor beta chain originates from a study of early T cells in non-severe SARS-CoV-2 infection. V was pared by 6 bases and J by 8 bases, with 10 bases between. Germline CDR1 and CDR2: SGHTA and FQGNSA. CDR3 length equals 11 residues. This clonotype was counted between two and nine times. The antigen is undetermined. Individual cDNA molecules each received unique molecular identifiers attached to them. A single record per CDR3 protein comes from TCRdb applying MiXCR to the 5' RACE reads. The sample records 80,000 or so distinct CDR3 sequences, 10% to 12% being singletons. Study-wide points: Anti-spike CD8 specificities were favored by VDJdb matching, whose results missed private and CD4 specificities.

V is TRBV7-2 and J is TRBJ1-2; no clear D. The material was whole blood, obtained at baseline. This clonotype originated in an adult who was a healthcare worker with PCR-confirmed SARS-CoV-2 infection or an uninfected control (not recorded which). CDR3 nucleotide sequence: TGTGCCAGCAGTCATACTCAAGGCTACACCTTC. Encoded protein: CASSHTQGYTF.